This T cell receptor beta chain was profiled in a study of T-cell reconstitution after alpha-beta-depleted transplantation in children. This clonotype showed up just a few times. The CDR3 sequence is 13 residues long. From germline, CDR1 is LGHDT and CDR2 YNNKEL (reference sequence). V was trimmed by 3 bases and J by 5 bases, leaving 9 bases between them. As it was prepared, the TCRbeta library received unique molecular identifiers. One entry per CDR3 protein results from TCRdb running MiXCR on the PCR reads. Among about 230,000 distinct CDR3 sequences listed, 8% to 9.5% were seen once. The source is a human donor who donated a stem cell graft to a child with acute lymphoblastic leukemia. The chain couples TRBV3-1 to TRBJ2-3, with no clear D. This specimen was PBMCs from the stem cell graft donor, taken from the stem cell graft. The CDR3 DNA sequence: TGTGCCAGCAGCCACATGAAGAAAGATACGCAGTATTTT. As protein: CASSHMKKDTQYF.